This TCR beta chain is drawn from a study of T cell repertoires in cytomegalovirus infection. About the study: The public TCR beta signatures pointed to both CMV infection and matching HLA type.

TCRdb ran MiXCR on the reads and lists one entry per CDR3 protein. The sample holds fewer than 950,000 distinct CDR3 sequences, over 25% seen once. Regarding this clonotype: Its target is unknown. A much more abundant neighbour one base away suggests this may be a read error.

Study-level points and caveats: People with CMV and the relevant HLA were identified by cumulative public TCR beta family frequency. Predominance within the ex vivo response was attributable to HLA-C-restricted CMV-specific TCR beta clonotypes.

This material consisted of cultured CD8+ T cells from PBMCs, taken from culture after CMV antigen stimulation. The clonotype originates from a human donor in good health (CMV status not recorded). Some clones in this sample may be carry-over from other donors' samples.

CDR3 nucleotides: TGTACCAGCAGTTTCGGGGGTGAAGCTTTCTTT. It encodes CTSSFGGEAFF. This chain joins TRBV27 and TRBJ1-1, with a weak D call TRBD1 (5 bases). Germline CDR1 MNHEY, CDR2 SMNVEV (reference sequence). The CDR3 runs 11 residues.